This TCR beta chain was sequenced during a study of blood T cell repertoires in COVID-19. Original processing methods: Nucleated cell number was recorded as an estimate derived from reference gene primer amplification. Some clones are missing from TCRdb's copy, which holds only in-frame ones; the method was immunoSEQ multiplex PCR. The DNA gave D and trimming, while V, J and clone size come from that table. The sample lists about 210,000 clones, roughly 85% occurring once. The V segment lost 1 base and the J segment 6 bases; nucleotides outside the gene matches: 3. The CDR3 runs to 13 residues. Germline V gene sequence: CDR1 SGDLS, CDR2 YYNGEE.

The J gene is TRBJ1-1, the V gene TRBV9; 7 bases map to TRBD1. The receptor comes from a woman aged 70-85 years with COVID-19, enrolled during active disease. Sequencing used peripheral blood. DNA for the CDR3: TGTGCCAGCAGCGTACAGGGGGGAGCTGAAGCTTTCTTT. Protein product: CASSVQGGAEAFF.